The count of the clone carrying this TCR beta chain is one. The data are from a study of cytomegalovirus exposure and HLA in healthy donors. Amplification used 60 Vbeta primers and 13 Jbeta primers. Libraries were prepared by immunoSEQ multiplex PCR; TCRdb keeps only in-frame clonotypes and omits some of them. The sample includes 250,000 or so clones, 85% to 90% of them seen just once. CDR3 size: 14 residues. Trimming left V 1 base short and J 4 bases short, with 12 bases between. Per germline, CDR1 SQVTM and CDR2 ANQGSEA. The sequenced material came from PBMCs. V gene TRBV29-1 combines with J gene TRBJ2-3; D ambiguous. This clonotype was sampled from a human donor in good health. The CDR3 DNA is TGCAGCGTTGAAGGTGCAGAAAACGCAGATACGCAGTATTTT. Its translation is CSVEGAENADTQYF.